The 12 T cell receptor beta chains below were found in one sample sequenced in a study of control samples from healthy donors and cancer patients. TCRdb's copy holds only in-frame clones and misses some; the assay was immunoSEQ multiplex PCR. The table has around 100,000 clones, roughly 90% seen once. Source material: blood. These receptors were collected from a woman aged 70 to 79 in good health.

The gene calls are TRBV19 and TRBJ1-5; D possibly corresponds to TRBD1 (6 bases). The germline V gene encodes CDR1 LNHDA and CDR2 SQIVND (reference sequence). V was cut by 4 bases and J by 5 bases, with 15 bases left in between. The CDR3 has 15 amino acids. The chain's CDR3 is CASSTTGTSDQPQHF. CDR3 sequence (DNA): TGTGCCAGTAGTACGACCGGGACATCCGATCAGCCCCAGCATTTT.

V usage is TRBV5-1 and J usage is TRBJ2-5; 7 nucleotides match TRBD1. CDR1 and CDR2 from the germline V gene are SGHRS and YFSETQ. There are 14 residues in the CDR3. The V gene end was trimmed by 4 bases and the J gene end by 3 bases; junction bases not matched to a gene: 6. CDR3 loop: CASSPPGTEETQYF. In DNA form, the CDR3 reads TGCGCCAGCAGCCCCCCCGGGACAGAAGAGACCCAGTACTTC.

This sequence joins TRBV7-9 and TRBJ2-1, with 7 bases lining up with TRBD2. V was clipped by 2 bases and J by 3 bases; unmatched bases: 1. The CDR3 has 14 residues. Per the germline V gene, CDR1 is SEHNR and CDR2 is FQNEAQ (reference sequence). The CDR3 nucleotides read TGTGCCAGCAGCTTATTAGCGGGCTACAATGAGCAGTTCTTC. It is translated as CASSLLAGYNEQFF.

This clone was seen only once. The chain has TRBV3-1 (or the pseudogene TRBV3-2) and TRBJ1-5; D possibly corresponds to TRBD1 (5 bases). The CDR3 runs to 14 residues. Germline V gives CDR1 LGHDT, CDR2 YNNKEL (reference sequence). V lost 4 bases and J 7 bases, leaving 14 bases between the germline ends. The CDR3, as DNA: TGTGCCAGCAGCCCAGGTGGGGGGAACCAGCCCCAGCATTTT. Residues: CASSPGGGNQPQHF.

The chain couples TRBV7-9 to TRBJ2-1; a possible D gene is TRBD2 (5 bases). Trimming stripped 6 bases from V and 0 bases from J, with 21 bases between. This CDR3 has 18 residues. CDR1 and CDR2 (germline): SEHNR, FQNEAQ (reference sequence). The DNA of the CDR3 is TGTGCCAGCAGTCACCCTCTTAGCCCCCGGGGCTCCTACAATGAGCAGTTCTTC. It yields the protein CASSHPLSPRGSYNEQFF.

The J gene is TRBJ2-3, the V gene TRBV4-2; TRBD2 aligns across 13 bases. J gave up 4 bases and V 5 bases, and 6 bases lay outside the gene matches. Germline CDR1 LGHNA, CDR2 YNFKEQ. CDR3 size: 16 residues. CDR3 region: CASSTLTSGGSDTQYF. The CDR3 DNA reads TGTGCCAGCAGCACCTTGACTAGCGGGGGGTCAGATACGCAGTATTTT.

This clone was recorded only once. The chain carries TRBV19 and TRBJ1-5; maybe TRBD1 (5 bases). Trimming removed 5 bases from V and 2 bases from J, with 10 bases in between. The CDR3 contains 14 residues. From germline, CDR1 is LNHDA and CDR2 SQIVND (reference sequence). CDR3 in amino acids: CASSEGGGNQPQHF. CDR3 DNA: TGTGCCAGTAGTGAGGGAGGGGGCAATCAGCCCCAGCATTTT.

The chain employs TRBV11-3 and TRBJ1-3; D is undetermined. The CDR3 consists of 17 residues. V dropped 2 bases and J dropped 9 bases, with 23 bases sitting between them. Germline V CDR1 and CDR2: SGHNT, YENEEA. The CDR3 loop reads CASSLNLPFGAPSTIYF. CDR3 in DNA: TGTGCCAGCAGCTTAAACCTACCATTCGGAGCTCCAAGCACCATATATTTT.

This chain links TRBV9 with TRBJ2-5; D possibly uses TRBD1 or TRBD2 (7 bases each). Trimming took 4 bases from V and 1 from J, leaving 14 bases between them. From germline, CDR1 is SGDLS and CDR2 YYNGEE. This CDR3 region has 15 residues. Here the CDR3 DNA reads TGTGCCAGCAGCCTCCAGGGGGGGGGCCAAGAGACCCAGTACTTC. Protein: CASSLQGGGQETQYF.

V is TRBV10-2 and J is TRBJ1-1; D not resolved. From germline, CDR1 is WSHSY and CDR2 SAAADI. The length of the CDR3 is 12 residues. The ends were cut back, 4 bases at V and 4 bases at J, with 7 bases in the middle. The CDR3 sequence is CASSGLGTEAFF. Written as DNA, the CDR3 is TGCGCCAGCAGTGGCCTTGGCACTGAAGCTTTCTTT.

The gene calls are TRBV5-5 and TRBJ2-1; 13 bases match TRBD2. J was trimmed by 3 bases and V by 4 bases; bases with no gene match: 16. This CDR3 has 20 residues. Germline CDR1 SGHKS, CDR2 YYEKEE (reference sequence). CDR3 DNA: TGTGCCAGCAGCCCCACTGGGGTACTAGCGGGGGGGCCGGTCTACAATGAGCAGTTCTTC. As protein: CASSPTGVLAGGPVYNEQFF. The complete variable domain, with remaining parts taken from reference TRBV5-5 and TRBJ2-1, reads DAGVTQSPTHLIKTRGQQVTLRCSPISGHKSVSWYQQVLGQGPQFIFQYYEKEERGRGNFPDRFSARQFPNYSSELNVNALLLGDSALYLCASSPTGVLAGGPVYNEQFFGPGTRLTVL.

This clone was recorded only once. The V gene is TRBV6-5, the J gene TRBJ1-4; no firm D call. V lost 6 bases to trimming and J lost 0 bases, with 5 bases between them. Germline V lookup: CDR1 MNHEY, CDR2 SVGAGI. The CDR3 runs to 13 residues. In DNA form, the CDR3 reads TGTGCCAGCAGAAAGGCAACTAATGAAAAACTGTTTTTT. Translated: CASRKATNEKLFF.